This TCR beta chain stems from a study of PD-L1 blockade in urothelial cancer. Study at large: Most of the 29 patients were men whose urothelial cancer was bladder-origin. Counts from blood samples showed a median of 141,255 T cells.

V lost 3 bases to trimming and J lost 4 bases, with 7 bases between them. The CDR3 consists of 13 residues. Germline CDR1 reads MNHEY; CDR2 reads SMNVEV (reference sequence). Measured with immunoSEQ multiplex PCR; TCRdb has only the in-frame clones, and not every one. Of 40,000 to 50,000 clones listed, approximately 79% were seen once; the top ten hold 3.2%. Time point here: pretreatment peripheral blood. Urothelial carcinoma in patients was locally advanced or metastatic. The study collected 1 to 8 samples per patient, pretreatment and on-treatment. This chain links TRBV27 with TRBJ2-1, with D unclear. The source was PBMCs, collected around atezolizumab (anti-PD-L1) treatment. The receptor's source is a man between 70 and 80 years old with urothelial cancer. Here the CDR3 DNA reads TGTGCCAGCAGTTTCAGTTATTACAATGAGCAGTTCTTC. It translates to CASSFSYYNEQFF.